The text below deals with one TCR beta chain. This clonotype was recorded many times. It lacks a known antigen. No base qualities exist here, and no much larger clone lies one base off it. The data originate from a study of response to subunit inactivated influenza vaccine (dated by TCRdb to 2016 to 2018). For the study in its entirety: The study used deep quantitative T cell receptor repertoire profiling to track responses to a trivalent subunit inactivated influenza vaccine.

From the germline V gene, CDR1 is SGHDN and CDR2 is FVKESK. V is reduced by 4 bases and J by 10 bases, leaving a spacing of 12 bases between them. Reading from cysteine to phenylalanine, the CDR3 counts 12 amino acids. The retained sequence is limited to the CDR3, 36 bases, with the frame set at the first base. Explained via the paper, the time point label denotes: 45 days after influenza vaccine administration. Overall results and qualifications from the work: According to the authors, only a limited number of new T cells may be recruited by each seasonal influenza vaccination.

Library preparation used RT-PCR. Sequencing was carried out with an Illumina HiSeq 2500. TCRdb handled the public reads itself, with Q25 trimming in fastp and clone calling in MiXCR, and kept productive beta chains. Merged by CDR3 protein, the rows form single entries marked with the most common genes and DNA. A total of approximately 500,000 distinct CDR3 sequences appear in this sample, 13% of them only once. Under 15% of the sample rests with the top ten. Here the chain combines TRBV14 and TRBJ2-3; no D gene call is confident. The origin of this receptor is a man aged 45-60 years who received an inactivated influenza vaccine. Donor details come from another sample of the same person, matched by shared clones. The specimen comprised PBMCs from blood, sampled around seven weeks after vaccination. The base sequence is TGTGCCAGCAGCCTACCGTACATGGCGCAGTATTTT. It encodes CASSLPYMAQYF.